This T cell receptor beta chain was identified during a study of T cell responses to AZD1222 COVID-19 vaccine. Broader study findings: White British people made up most donors, females outnumbered males, and clonal diversity was possibly underestimated. Recipients of AZD1222 seropositive at baseline numbered only 6 or 7. In all cases, repertoires were sampled only after the peak T cell response.

The V gene's germline CDR1 is DFQATT and CDR2 SNEGSKA (reference sequence). The ends were cut back, 6 bases at V and 0 bases at J, with 14 bases in the middle. The CDR3 has 15 residues. Some clones are missing from TCRdb's copy, which holds only in-frame ones; the method was immunoSEQ multiplex PCR. The sample shows 120,000 or so clones, about 90% of them seen only once. As concerns this clone: The antigen is unknown.

Source: peripheral blood, taken on day 0 of MenACWY control vaccination. The clonotype was recovered from an adult in good health. The chain has TRBV20-1 and TRBJ2-2; D not resolved. CDR3 DNA: TGCAGTGCCAGTCAAAGCGAGACGAACACCGGGGAGCTGTTTTTT. This gives the protein CSASQSETNTGELFF.